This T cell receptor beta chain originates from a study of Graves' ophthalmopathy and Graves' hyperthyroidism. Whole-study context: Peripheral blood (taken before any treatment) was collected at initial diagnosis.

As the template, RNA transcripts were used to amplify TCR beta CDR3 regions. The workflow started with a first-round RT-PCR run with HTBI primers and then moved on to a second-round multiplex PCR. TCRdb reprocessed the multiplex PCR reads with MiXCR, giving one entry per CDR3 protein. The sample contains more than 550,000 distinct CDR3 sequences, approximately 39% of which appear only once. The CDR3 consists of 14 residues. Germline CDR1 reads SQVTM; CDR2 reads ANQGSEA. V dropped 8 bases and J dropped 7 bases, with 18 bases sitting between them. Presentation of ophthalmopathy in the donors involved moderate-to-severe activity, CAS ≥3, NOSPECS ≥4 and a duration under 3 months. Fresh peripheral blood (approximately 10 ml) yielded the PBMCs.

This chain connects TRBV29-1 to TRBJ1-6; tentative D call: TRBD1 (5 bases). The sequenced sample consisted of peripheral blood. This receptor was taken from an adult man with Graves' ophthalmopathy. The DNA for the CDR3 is TGCAGCAGTCCCCCGGGACGGTACAATTCACCCCTCCACTTT. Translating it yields CSSPPGRYNSPLHF.